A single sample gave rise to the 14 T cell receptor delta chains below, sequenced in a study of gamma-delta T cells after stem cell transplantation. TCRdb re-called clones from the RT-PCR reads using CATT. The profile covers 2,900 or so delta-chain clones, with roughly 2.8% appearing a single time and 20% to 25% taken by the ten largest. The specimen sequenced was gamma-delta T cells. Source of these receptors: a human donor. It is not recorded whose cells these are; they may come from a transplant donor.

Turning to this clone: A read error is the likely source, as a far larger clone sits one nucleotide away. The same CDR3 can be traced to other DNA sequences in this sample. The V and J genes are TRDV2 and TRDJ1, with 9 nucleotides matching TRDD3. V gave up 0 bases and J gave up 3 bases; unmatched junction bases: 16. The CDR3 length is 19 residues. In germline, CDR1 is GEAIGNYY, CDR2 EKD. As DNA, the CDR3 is TGTGCCTGTGACACCGTGAGGGGGATACTTTCAACTTGGGCCGATAAACTCATCTTT. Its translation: CACDTVRGILSTWADKLIF.

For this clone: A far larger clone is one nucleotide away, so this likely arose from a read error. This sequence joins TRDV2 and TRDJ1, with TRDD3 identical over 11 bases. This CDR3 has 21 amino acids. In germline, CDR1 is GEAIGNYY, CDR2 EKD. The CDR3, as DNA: TGTGCCCGTGACACCGTTGCCAGGACGTCTGGGGGATACTCCTCCACCGATAAACTCATCTTT. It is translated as CARDTVARTSGGYSSTDKLIF.

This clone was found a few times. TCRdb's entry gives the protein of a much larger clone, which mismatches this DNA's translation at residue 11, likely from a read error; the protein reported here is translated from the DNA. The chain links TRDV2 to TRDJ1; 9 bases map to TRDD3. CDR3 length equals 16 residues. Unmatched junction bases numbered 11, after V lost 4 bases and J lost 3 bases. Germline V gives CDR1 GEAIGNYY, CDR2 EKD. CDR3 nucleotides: TGTGCCTGTGATTTACTGGGGGACGAGTACGCCGATAAACTCATCTTT. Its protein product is CACDLLGDEYADKLIF.

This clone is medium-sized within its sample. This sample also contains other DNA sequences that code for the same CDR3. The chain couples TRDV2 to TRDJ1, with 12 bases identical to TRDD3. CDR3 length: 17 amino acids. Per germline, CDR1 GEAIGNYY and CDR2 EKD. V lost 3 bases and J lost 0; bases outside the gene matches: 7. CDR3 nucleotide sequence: TGTGCCTGTGACCTGCTGGGGGATACGGGGTACACCGATAAACTCATCTTT. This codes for CACDLLGDTGYTDKLIF.

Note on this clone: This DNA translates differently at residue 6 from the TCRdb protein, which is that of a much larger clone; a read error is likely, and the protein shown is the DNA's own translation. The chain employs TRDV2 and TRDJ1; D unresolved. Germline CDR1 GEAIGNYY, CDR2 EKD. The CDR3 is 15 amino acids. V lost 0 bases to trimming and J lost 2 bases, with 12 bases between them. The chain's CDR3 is CACDTIDLKTDKLIF. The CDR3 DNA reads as TGTGCCTGTGACACCATAGATCTGAAAACCGATAAACTCATCTTT.

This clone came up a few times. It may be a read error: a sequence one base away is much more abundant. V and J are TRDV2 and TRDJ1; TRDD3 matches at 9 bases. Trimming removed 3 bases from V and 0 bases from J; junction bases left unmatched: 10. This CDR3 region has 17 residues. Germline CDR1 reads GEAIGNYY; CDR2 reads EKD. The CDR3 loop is CACDSVLGEPYTDKLIF. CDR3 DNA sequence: TGTGCCTGTGACTCCGTACTGGGGGAGCCGTACACCGATAAACTCATCTTT.

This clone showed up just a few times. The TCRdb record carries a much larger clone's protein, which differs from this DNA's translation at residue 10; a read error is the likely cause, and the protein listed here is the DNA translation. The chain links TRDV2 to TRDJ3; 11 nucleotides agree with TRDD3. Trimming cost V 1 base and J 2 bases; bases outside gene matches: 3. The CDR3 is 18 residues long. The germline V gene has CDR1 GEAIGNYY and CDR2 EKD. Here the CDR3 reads CACDTMGDTPWDTRQMFF. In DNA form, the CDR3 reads TGTGCCTGTGACACGATGGGGGATACGCCCTGGGACACCCGACAGATGTTTTTC.

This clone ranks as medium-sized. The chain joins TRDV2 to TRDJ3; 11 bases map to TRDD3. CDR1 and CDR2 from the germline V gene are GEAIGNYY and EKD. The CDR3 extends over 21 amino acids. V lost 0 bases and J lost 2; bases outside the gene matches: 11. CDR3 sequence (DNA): TGTGCCTGTGACACCGGGGGCCTCTTACTGGGGGATACCTGGGACACCCGACAGATGTTTTTC. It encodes CACDTGGLLLGDTWDTRQMFF.

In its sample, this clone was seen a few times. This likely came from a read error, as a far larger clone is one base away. The DNA of the CDR3 is TGTGCCTGTGATTTACTGGGGGCTCAGTACACCGATAAACCCATCTTT. It translates to CACDLLGAQYTDKPIF. This sequence joins TRDV2 and TRDJ1; 8 positions agree with TRDD3. In germline, CDR1 is GEAIGNYY, CDR2 EKD. The length of the CDR3 is 16 residues.

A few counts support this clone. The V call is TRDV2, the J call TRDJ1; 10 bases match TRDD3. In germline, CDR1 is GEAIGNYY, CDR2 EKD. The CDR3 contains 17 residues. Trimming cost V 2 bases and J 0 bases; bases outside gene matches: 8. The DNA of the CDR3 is TGTGCCTGTGACAGACTGGGGGATGAACCGTACACCGATAAACTCATCTTT. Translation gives CACDRLGDEPYTDKLIF.

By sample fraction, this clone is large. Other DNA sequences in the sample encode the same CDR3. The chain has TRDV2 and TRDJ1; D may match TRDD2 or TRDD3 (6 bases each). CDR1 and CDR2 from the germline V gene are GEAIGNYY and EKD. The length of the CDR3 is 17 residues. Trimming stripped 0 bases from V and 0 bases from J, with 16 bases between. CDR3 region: CACDTLLGPSNTDKLIF. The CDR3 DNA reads TGTGCCTGTGACACCCTACTGGGTCCTTCCAACACCGATAAACTCATCTTT.

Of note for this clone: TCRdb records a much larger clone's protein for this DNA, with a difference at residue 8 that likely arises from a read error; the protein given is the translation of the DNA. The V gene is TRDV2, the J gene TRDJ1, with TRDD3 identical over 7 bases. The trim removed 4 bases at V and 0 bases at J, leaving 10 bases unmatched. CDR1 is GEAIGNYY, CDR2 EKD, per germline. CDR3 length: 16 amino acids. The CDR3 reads CACDLLGTQYTDKLIF. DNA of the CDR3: TGTGCCTGTGATTTACTGGGGACTCAGTACACCGATAAACTCATCTTT.

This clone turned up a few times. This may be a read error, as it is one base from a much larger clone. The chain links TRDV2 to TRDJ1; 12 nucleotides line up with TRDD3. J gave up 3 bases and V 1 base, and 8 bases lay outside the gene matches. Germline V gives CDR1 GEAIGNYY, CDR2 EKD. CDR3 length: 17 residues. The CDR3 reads CACDTLGDTTYADKLIF. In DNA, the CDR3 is TGTGCCTGTGACACACTGGGGGATACTACATACGCCGATAAACTCATCTTT.

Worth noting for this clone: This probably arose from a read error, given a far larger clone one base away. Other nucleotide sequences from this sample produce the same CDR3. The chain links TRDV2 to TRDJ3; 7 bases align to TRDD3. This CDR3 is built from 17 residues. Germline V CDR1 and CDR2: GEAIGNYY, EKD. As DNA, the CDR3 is TGCGCCTGTGACGAGGCTGGGGGTCACTGGGACACCCGACAGATGTTTTTC. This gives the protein CACDEAGGHWDTRQMFF.